What follows describes a single T cell receptor beta chain. As originally analysed: For nucleated cells, counts were estimated from reference gene primer amplification. Measured with immunoSEQ multiplex PCR; TCRdb has only the in-frame clones, and not every one. The D gene and trimming were derived from the DNA, and the V and J assignments and clone size from that table. Of fewer than 300,000 clones in the sample, roughly four fifths were seen once. The source of the sample is a study of blood T cell repertoires in COVID-19. About the study: Acute-phase and convalescent COVID-19 samples originated in the United States, Italy and Spain. PBMCs, B-cell-depleted T cells, or T cells were the source of the cDNA or gDNA that made up the material.

CDR3 size: 16 residues. The V gene's germline CDR1 is SGDLS and CDR2 YYNGEE. V lost 3 bases, J lost 5 bases, and 9 bases stayed unmatched. The chain links TRBV9 to TRBJ2-5; TRBD2 agrees at 11 bases. The TCR comes from a woman in her 50s who had recovered from COVID-19. Input material: peripheral blood. The CDR3 is CASSGQGLAVPETQYF. In DNA form, the CDR3 reads TGTGCCAGCAGCGGCCAGGGACTAGCGGTCCCGGAGACCCAGTACTTC.